This T cell receptor (beta chain) derives from a study of shared clonotypes between healthy human individuals (dated by TCRdb to 2019 to 2021). Notes on the research overall: Three men and a couple of women, aged 18 to 49 years, made up the cohort. Per donor, three plates each were used for CD4 naive and CD4 memory, two for CD8 naive, and one for CD8 memory. To estimate repertoire size and how much clonotypes are shared between individuals, the study performed deep sequencing of blood TCR repertoires from a few healthy adults. Libraries were prepared and TCR repertoires were sequenced by different laboratories using diverse techniques, in order to increase sequencing depth and limit assay-specific biases. Per donor, leukapheresis produced somewhere between about 0.85 and 9.5 billion PBMCs. The full study reports these points: Pairwise subsampling led to the expectation that sequencing depth would affect the degree of clonotype sharing among donors. Because the study included only a small number of donors, the genetic and exposure-history diversity represented was limited. Incomplete sequencing was indicated by rarefaction of sorted-subset datasets, despite the large sequencing depth. When several donors were compared, the shared fraction of clonotypes was about 5.5% for naive CD4, 3.5% for naive CD8, 2% to 2.5% for memory CD4, and less than 0.5% for memory CD8. Clonotypes shared by all four sorted-subset donors showed higher generation probabilities than non-shared clonotypes. Sampling was limited to blood, and TCR repertoires in tissue likely differ from TCR repertoires in blood. Larger estimated clonotype richness was generally found for naive subsets than for memory subsets.

TCR CDR3 regions were amplified from genomic DNA by multiplex PCR using the deep immunoSEQ assay. Genomic DNA extracted from each cell subset was distributed evenly over all wells of several immunoSEQ 96-well plates, and each plate served as one replicate. For sorted subsets, 200 to 250 ng of genomic DNA, equivalent to 30,000 or so T cell genomes, went into each replicate PCR. Purified libraries were measured with a Qubit 3.0 fluorometer, size-checked on a Bioanalyzer 2100, and measured again with the KAPA Library Quantification kit. Every immunoSEQ 96-well plate was sequenced on a dedicated single-read 150-cycle Illumina NextSeq 550 flow cell. The study's own analysis went as follows. Because only junctional sequences without quality scores were contained in the immunoSEQ output, filtering matching that applied to full-length reads could not be performed. Sequences were annotated with PyIR, a Python wrapper for IgBLAST v1.9, using IMGT germline references to assign V/J genes and CDR3. Any read was removed if the V/J assignment was weak (E-value above 1e-6), the CDR3 was missing, or the read contained stop codons, out-of-frame junctions, or ambiguous translated residues. A V3J clonotype was defined by an identical inferred V gene, J gene, and CDR3 amino acid sequence. Percentage overlap between repertoires was calculated by dividing the number of shared unique clonotypes by the size of the smaller repertoire. Three approaches were used to assess repertoire richness: RTK rarefaction, the Chao1 estimator, and Recon v2.1 estimates of unobserved clonotypes. Generation probabilities for all TCRbeta clonotypes obtained by the gDNA method from several donors were computed using OLGA. As stored in TCRdb, this immuneACCESS dataset retains in-frame rearrangements with V and J assigned. A fraction of the clones does not appear; measured against another copy, unresolved V genes explain less than half of the discrepancy, and the remainder lacks a known reason. Clonal size and the V and J genes are those of that table, whereas D and trimming came from the DNA. The sample table lists fewer than 1 million clones, 95% to 97% of them with a count of one. 0.2% to 0.25% of the sample is in the top ten clones.

Turning to this clone: What antigen it recognizes has not been identified. Base qualities are not provided; no much larger clone lies one nucleotide away.

Sequences MNHEY (CDR1) and SMNVEV (CDR2) are obtained from the germline V gene (reference sequence). The CDR3 spans 14 residues, from the cysteine through the phenylalanine. Only the CDR3 region is kept as DNA, spanning 42 bases read in frame from base 1. Trimming removed 5 bases from V and 6 bases from J, leaving 17 bases between the germline ends. CD8 naive samples were CD45RO-negative cells positively selected for CCR7, giving a CD45RA+CCR7+ population that excluded TemRA cells. Donors were healthy HIV-negative adults with no recently reported acute infections or vaccinations. Every donor was a Caucasian adult residing in Nashville, Tennessee, USA. After blood collection by leukapheresis, PBMCs were isolated using Ficoll-Histopaque density gradient centrifugation and then cryopreserved in the vapor phase of liquid nitrogen. Purity and quantity of every magnetically sorted T cell population were checked by analytical flow cytometry. Each sorted fraction had its genomic DNA isolated and then quantified by UV absorbance on a Nanodrop 2000c.

Sequenced material: naive CD8+ T cells sorted from blood. The cell subset or site label corresponds to: CD45RA+CCR7+. The sequence was obtained from a man aged 25 to 40 in good health. The sequence joins TRBV27 to TRBJ2-7, with TRBD2 as a weak D call on 6 bases. The encoded CDR3 is CASSPGGRLGEQYF. The DNA sequence is given as TGTGCCAGCAGTCCCGGGGGACGCCTCGGCGAGCAGTACTTC.